This T cell receptor beta chain was retrieved from a study of T cell responses to AZD1222 COVID-19 vaccine. Points from the study as a whole: Baseline seropositivity characterized only a handful of AZD1222 recipients. The breadth and depth of Spike-specific TCRs increased once two AZD1222 doses had been given. The donor group comprised mostly white British people and more females; the analysis possibly underestimated clonal diversity. Reportedly, close to half of spike-specific TCRs are directed against unmutated variant regions.

Trimming removed 7 bases at V and 1 base at J, with 14 bases between. The CDR3 has 16 amino acids. Germline CDR1 and CDR2: SNHLY and FYNNEI. Comment on this clone: Antigen specificity is unknown.

TCRdb's copy holds only in-frame clones and misses some; the assay was immunoSEQ multiplex PCR. The sample contains some 130,000 clones, about 93% of which appear only once. V is TRBV2 and J is TRBJ2-6; D tentatively fits TRBD1 or TRBD2 (5 bases each). The sequence was collected from an adult who received the AZD1222 COVID-19 vaccine. Material: peripheral blood, obtained 28 days after the second AZD1222 dose. CDR3 nucleotides: TGTGCCAGCAATTGGGACGACGGTTCTGGGGCCAACGTCCTGACTTTC. Amino acids: CASNWDDGSGANVLTF.